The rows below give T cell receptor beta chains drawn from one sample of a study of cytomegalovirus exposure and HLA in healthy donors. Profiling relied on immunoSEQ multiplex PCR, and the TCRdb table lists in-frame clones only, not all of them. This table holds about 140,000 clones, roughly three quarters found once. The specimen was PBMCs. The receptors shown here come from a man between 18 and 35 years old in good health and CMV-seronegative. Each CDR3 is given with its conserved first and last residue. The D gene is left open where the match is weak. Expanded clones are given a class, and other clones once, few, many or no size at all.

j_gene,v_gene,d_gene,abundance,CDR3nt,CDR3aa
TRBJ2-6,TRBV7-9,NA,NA,TGTGCCAGCAGCTCGTCCTCTGGGGCCAACGTCCTGACTTTC,CASSSSSGANVLTF
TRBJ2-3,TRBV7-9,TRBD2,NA,TGTGCCAGCAGGGAACGAGCGGGAGAGACAGATACGCAGTATTTT,CASRERAGETDTQYF
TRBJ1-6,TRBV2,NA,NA,TGTGCCAGCAGTGAACCGGTTGAGGGTCCCAATTCACCCCTCCACTTT,CASSEPVEGPNSPLHF
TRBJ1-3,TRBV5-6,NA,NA,TGTGCCAGCAGCTTGGATGCCAGGGGAAACACCATATATTTT,CASSLDARGNTIYF
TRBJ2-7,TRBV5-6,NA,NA,TGTGCCAGCAGCTTGGGGACAGTGGCCTACGAGCAGTACTTC,CASSLGTVAYEQYF
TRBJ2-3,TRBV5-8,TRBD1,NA,TGTGCCAGCAGAGACAGGGGTACAGATACGCAGTATTTT,CASRDRGTDTQYF
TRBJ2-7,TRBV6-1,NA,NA,TGTGCCAGCAGTGAGGGGGACGGGAGCTCCTACGAGCAGTACTTC,CASSEGDGSSYEQYF
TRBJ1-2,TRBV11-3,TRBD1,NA,TGTGCCAGCAGCTTAGGTGATGTGGGACAGATTTATGGCTACACCTTC,CASSLGDVGQIYGYTF
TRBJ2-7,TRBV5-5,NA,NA,TGTGCCAGCAGTTTTGCCTCGGGAGTGGGACGGACGGGCGAGCAGTACTTC,CASSFASGVGRTGEQYF
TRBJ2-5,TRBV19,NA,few,TGTGCCAGTAGTCCCGTGACACAGGCCCCGTTTCAGTACTTC,CASSPVTQAPFQYF
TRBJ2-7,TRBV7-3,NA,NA,TGTGCCAGCAGCTCTACAGGCTACGAGCAGTACTTC,CASSSTGYEQYF
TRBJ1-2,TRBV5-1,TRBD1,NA,TGCGCCAGCAGCGAGGGGGCAGTGAACTATGGCTACACCTTC,CASSEGAVNYGYTF
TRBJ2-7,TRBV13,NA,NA,TGTGCCAGCAGTCTAGGCGCCTACGAGCAGTACTTC,CASSLGAYEQYF
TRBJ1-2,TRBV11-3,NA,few,TGTGCCAGCAGCCCACCTCGCGGGGGCTACACCTTC,CASSPPRGGYTF
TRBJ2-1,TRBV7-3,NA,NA,TGTGCCAGCAGCTTAGATCGAGGAGCCTACAATGAGCAGTTCTTC,CASSLDRGAYNEQFF
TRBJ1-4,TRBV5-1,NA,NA,TGCGCCAGCAGCCCCAGACAGTGGGGCGAAAAACTGTTTTTT,CASSPRQWGEKLFF
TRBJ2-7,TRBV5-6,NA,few,TGTGCCAGCAGCTTGGGTGGGGGGTCCTACGAGCAGTACTTC,CASSLGGGSYEQYF
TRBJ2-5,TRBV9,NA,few,TGTGCCAGCAGCGTAGGAGGCGGTCGAGAGACCCAGTACTTC,CASSVGGGRETQYF
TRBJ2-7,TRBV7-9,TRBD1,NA,TGTGCCAGCAGCCTTCGGGACAGGGGAACGTACGAGCAGTACTTC,CASSLRDRGTYEQYF
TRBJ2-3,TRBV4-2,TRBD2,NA,TGTGCCAGCAGCCACCAAGCGCTAGCGGGAGGGCGGGGCACAGATACGCAGTATTTT,CASSHQALAGGRGTDTQYF
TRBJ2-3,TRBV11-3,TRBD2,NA,TGTGCCAGCATGGAGGGCGGGGGGCTGTACGCAGATACGCAGTATTTT,CASMEGGGLYADTQYF
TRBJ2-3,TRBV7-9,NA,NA,TGTGCCAGCAGCAATAGGATCTCAGAGGGTACAGATACGCAGTATTTT,CASSNRISEGTDTQYF
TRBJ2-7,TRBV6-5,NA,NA,TGTGCCAGCAGTGGGGACAAGACCTACGAGCAGTACTTC,CASSGDKTYEQYF
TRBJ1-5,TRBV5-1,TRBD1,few,TGCGCCAGCAGCGTCATCCCGGGACAGGGTACCCAGCCCCAGCATTTT,CASSVIPGQGTQPQHF
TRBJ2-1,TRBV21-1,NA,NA,TGTGCCAGCAGCAAATCAGGGGCTAAGCGGTACAATGAGCAGTTCTTC,CASSKSGAKRYNEQFF
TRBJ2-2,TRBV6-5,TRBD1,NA,TGTGCCAGCAGTTTGCGGACAGGGAGGACCGGGGAGCTGTTTTTT,CASSLRTGRTGELFF
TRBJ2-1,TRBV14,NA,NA,TGTGCCAGCAGCCATTGGGGCGACTACAATGAGCAGTTCTTC,CASSHWGDYNEQFF
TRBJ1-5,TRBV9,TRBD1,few,TGTGCCAGCAGCCGGGGACAGGGCCCCAATCAGCCCCAGCATTTT,CASSRGQGPNQPQHF
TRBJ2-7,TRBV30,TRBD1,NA,TGTGCCTGGAGTGGGACAGGGGGAATCTACGAGCAGCACTTC,CAWSGTGGIYEQHF
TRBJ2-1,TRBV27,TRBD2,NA,TGTGCCAGCAGTTTATCTATAAACGGACTAGCGGCAAACAATGAGCAGTTCTTC,CASSLSINGLAANNEQFF
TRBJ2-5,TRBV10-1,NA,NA,TGCGCCAGCAGTCCCCGCGGGCAGGAGACCCAGTACTTC,CASSPRGQETQYF
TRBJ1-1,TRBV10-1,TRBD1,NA,TGCGCCAGCAGCGATCCCGGACAGGGTGGCAACACTGAAGCTTTCTTT,CASSDPGQGGNTEAFF
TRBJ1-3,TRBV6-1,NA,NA,TGTGCCAGCAGTGAACAGGGCCTGGGTGGAAACACCATATATTTT,CASSEQGLGGNTIYF
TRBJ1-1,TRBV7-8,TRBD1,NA,TGTGCCAGCAGCTTACCTACTCGGACAGGGGTAGGCACTGAAGCTTTCTTT,CASSLPTRTGVGTEAFF
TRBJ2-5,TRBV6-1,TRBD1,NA,TGTGCCAGCATCCCCGGACAGGGCGCAGAGACCCAGTACTTC,CASIPGQGAETQYF
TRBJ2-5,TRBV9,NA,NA,TGTGCCAGTTCTTTTCAGGGGCAAGAGACCCAGTACTTC,CASSFQGQETQYF
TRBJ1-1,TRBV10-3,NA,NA,TGTGCCATCAGTAAGACAGCTACGAACACTGAAGCTTTCTTT,CAISKTATNTEAFF
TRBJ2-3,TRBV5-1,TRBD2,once,TGCGCCAGCAGCTTGGCTAGCGGGGGGCTTAGCGGCACAGATACGCAGTATTTT,CASSLASGGLSGTDTQYF
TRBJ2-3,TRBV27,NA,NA,TGTGCCAGCAGTACCGTTAGGGGTAGCACAGATACGCAGTATTTT,CASSTVRGSTDTQYF
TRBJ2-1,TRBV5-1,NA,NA,TGCGCCAGCAGCTTGGGGACAGATCGCCGTTACAATGAGCAGTTCTTC,CASSLGTDRRYNEQFF
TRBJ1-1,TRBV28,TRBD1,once,TGTGCCAGCAGTTTGGTGTCCCGTGGGGACAGTTTGGAAACTTTCTTT,CASSLVSRGDSLETFF
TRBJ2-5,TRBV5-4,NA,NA,TGTGCCAGCAGCCGCGCCATGGCGGGCTACGAGACCCAGTACTTC,CASSRAMAGYETQYF
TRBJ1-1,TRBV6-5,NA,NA,TGTGCCAGCAGTTACGAGACTAACACTGAAGCTTTCTTT,CASSYETNTEAFF
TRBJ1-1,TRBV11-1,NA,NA,TGTGCCAGCAGCTTAGGGTCCCGCGACTGGAGCACTGAAGCTTTCTTT,CASSLGSRDWSTEAFF